Each of the 6 T cell receptor beta chains below was sequenced from the same sample in a study of shared clonotypes between healthy human individuals. The protocol was immunoSEQ multiplex PCR, while the TCRdb copy is restricted to in-frame clones and leaves out a portion. The sample contains some 500,000 clones, 90% to 96% of which appear only once. Sequences were obtained from naive CD4+ T cells sorted from blood. Subset given: CD45RA+ positively selected. Every receptor here comes from a woman between 25 and 40 years old in good health.

The chain is built from TRBV28 and TRBJ2-1; TRBD2 aligns across 7 bases. V trimming: 6 bases; J trimming: 7 bases; junction bases outside the gene matches: 12. Germline assignment: CDR1 MDHEN and CDR2 SYDVKM. The CDR3 is made up of 15 amino acids. CDR3 loop: CASSPGLTGGNEQFF. In DNA form, the CDR3 reads TGTGCCAGCAGCCCGGGACTAACCGGCGGGAATGAGCAGTTCTTC.

This sequence joins TRBV11-2 and TRBJ1-1; no definite D call. In germline, CDR1 is SGHAT, CDR2 FQNNGV. The V gene lost 2 bases and the J gene lost 2 bases, with 3 bases spanning the gap. CDR3 length: 12 residues. The DNA for the CDR3 is TGTGCCAGCAGCTTAATAAACACTGAAGCTTTCTTT. Protein product: CASSLINTEAFF.

V usage is TRBV18 and J usage is TRBJ2-5; TRBD1 might be the D (6 bases). Germline loops: CDR1 KGHSH, CDR2 LQKENI. There are 15 residues in the CDR3. The V end was cut by 3 bases, the J end by 5 bases, with 16 bases between. The CDR3 DNA reads as TGTGCCAGCTCACCCCGGGACAAGGACGCCGAGACCCAGTACTTC. Amino acids: CASSPRDKDAETQYF.

The chain couples TRBV15 to TRBJ2-7, with 10 nucleotides matching TRBD2. Germline V gene data show CDR1 as LNHNV and CDR2 as YYDKDF (reference sequence). This CDR3 region has 16 residues. The trim removed 0 bases at V and 3 bases at J, leaving 5 bases unmatched. Here the CDR3 reads CATSRDRASGSYEQYF. CDR3 DNA sequence: TGTGCCACCAGCAGAGATCGGGCTAGCGGGAGCTACGAGCAGTACTTC.

This clone is a singleton in its sample. This sequence joins TRBV7-9 and TRBJ1-3; TRBD1 is a possible D gene (5 bases). The CDR3 totals 14 residues. CDR1 is SEHNR and CDR2 is FQNEAQ in the germline V gene (reference sequence). Trimming removed 3 bases at V and 4 bases at J, with 10 bases between. The CDR3 protein is CASSFGGAGNTIYF. The CDR3 nucleotides are TGTGCCAGCAGCTTTGGTGGGGCGGGAAACACCATATATTTT.

This clone was recorded once. The chain combines TRBV10-1 with TRBJ1-5; D gene uncertain. The CDR3 runs to 14 residues. V was pared by 0 bases and J by 4 bases, with 7 bases between. Germline V gives CDR1 WNHNN, CDR2 SYGVQD (reference sequence). CDR3 DNA: TGCGCCAGCAGTGAGTCCGGGAAAAATCAGCCCCAGCATTTT. Translating gives CASSESGKNQPQHF.